This section outlines one T cell receptor beta chain sequence together with its context. The germline V gene has CDR1 MNHEY and CDR2 SMNVEV (reference sequence). The V and J ends lost 6 bases and 6 bases, in that order; junction bases with no gene match: 0. The CDR3 is made up of 12 amino acids. The PCR employed 60 Vbeta primers together with 13 Jbeta primers. Repertoires were generated with immunoSEQ multiplex PCR, while TCRdb's copy carries only in-frame clones and drops some. The data contain about 36,000 clones, nearly 70% of them singletons. This entry is derived from a study of cytomegalovirus exposure and HLA in healthy donors.

The chain links TRBV27 to TRBJ2-2; 8 bases map to TRBD2. Specimen: PBMCs. This clonotype originated in a man aged 25 to 45 in good health and CMV-seronegative. The CDR3 DNA reads as TGTGCCAGCAGGCGGGGGGCCGGGGAGCTGTTTTTT. Translation gives CASRRGAGELFF.